The 4 T cell receptor beta chains below were found in one sample sequenced in a study of cytomegalovirus exposure and HLA in healthy donors. Use of 60 Vbeta and 13 Jbeta primers characterized the PCR. Clones were read by immunoSEQ multiplex PCR, and TCRdb kept only the in-frame ones, dropping some. The repertoire table contains around 100,000 clones. Sequencing was carried out using PBMCs. Source of these receptors: a man aged 30 to 45 in good health and CMV-seronegative.

V is TRBV6-1 and J is TRBJ2-5; the D is unclear. Gene TRBJ2-7 matches the end of the DNA better, so the J call may be wrong. The germline V gene encodes CDR1 MNHNS and CDR2 SASEGT. The CDR3 loop spans 12 amino acids. CDR3 protein: CASRESSYEQYF. CDR3 coding DNA: TGTGCCAGCAGGGAAAGCTCCTACGAGCAGTACTTC.

J is TRBJ1-1 and V is TRBV18; D gene uncertain. V was cut by 8 bases and J by 0 bases, with 10 bases left in between. The CDR3 is 13 residues long. Germline V CDR1 and CDR2: KGHSH, LQKENI. This chain's CDR3 is CASGAGLNTEAFF. CDR3 coding DNA: TGTGCCAGCGGTGCGGGGTTGAACACTGAAGCTTTCTTT.

The V and J genes are TRBV23-1 and TRBJ2-3; weak D call: TRBD2 (5 bases). TRBV23-1 is recorded as an ORF, its role being uncertain. The CDR3 consists of 20 residues. V lost 0 bases, J lost 2 bases, and 24 bases lay in between. The CDR3 loop reads CASSQSAHQFGGGNTDTQYF. CDR3 bases: TGCGCCAGCAGTCAATCGGCCCACCAGTTTGGCGGAGGCAACACAGATACGCAGTATTTT.

V gene TRBV4-2 combines with J gene TRBJ2-1, with 12 bases matching TRBD2. The CDR3 consists of 15 residues. After removal of 5 bases from V and 5 bases from J, the junction contained 4 bases not matched to a gene. In germline, CDR1 is LGHNA, CDR2 YNFKEQ. The CDR3, as DNA: TGTGCCAGCAGCACCTGGACTAGCGGGGACAATGAGCAGTTCTTC. Encoded protein: CASSTWTSGDNEQFF.